These 31 T cell receptor beta chains originate from one sample sequenced in a study of blood T cell repertoires in COVID-19. Generated by immunoSEQ multiplex PCR, the TCRdb table keeps only in-frame clones and is missing some. The sample includes approximately 220,000 clones, 85% to 90% of them seen just once. The sequenced sample was PBMCs or T cells enriched from blood (not recorded which). Source of these receptors: a woman between 18 and 29 years old in a cohort exposed to, infected with or recovered from COVID-19 (not recorded which).

The chain combines TRBV18 with TRBJ2-1; TRBD1 is a possible D gene (6 bases). This CDR3 is 16 amino acids long. The ends were cut back, 4 bases at V and 4 bases at J, with 17 bases in the middle. Germline CDR1 reads KGHSH; CDR2 reads LQKENI. The CDR3 loop reads CASSRGVGTRYNEQFF. CDR3 nucleotide sequence: TGTGCCAGCTCACGAGGCGTCGGGACAAGGTACAATGAGCAGTTCTTC.

The V call is TRBV11-2, the J call TRBJ1-1, with D possibly being TRBD1 (5 bases). The CDR3 is 15 amino acids. Germline CDR1 is SGHAT and CDR2 is FQNNGV. Trimming left V 3 bases short and J 1 base short, with 12 bases between. This CDR3 is CASSFIQVSNTEAFF. The CDR3 DNA follows: TGTGCCAGCAGCTTTATACAGGTTTCGAACACTGAAGCTTTCTTT.

This clone was recorded once. CDR3 in amino acids: CASEEGAGTGELFF. CDR3 DNA: TGCGCCAGCGAGGAGGGCGCGGGCACCGGGGAGCTGTTTTTT. This chain joins TRBV5-1 and TRBJ2-2; D is possibly TRBD2 (6 bases). V lost 7 bases to trimming and J lost 4 bases, with 14 bases between them. CDR3 length equals 14 residues. Germline V gene lookup returns CDR1 SGHRS and CDR2 YFSETQ. The variable domain in full, completed from reference TRBV5-1 and TRBJ2-2, reads KAGVTQTPRYLIKTRGQQVTLSCSPISGHRSVSWYQQTPGQGLQFLFEYFSETQRNKGNFPGRFSGRQFSNSRSEMNVSTLELGDSALYLCASEEGAGTGELFFGEGSRLTVL.

CDR3 nucleotide sequence: TGTGCCAGCAGCCCCGGACAGGTTCCATCCCTCCACTTT. The encoded protein is CASSPGQVPSLHF. V gene TRBV6-5 combines with J gene TRBJ1-6; 7 bases map to TRBD1. Germline V CDR1 and CDR2: MNHEY, SVGAGI. This CDR3 comprises 13 residues. The junction had 10 bases not matched to a gene; V was cut back by 6 bases and J by 14 bases.

The V gene is TRBV7-6, the J gene TRBJ2-3; 11 positions match TRBD2. V trimming: 5 bases; J trimming: 2 bases; junction bases outside the gene matches: 9. CDR1 is SGHVS and CDR2 is FNYEAQ in the germline V gene. The CDR3 has 17 amino acids. The CDR3 nucleotides are TGTGCCAGCAGCGCCCCGACTAGCGGGACCCTCACAGATACGCAGTATTTT. Its translation: CASSAPTSGTLTDTQYF.

This rearrangement joins TRBV28 to TRBJ2-2; 8 bases are shared with TRBD1. Germline V CDR1 and CDR2: MDHEN, SYDVKM. The V gene end was trimmed by 6 bases and the J gene end by 3 bases; junction bases not matched to a gene: 9. The CDR3 is made up of 16 amino acids. The CDR3 sequence is CASRDPGQGDTGELFF. The CDR3 DNA sequence: TGTGCCAGCAGAGACCCCGGACAGGGCGACACCGGGGAGCTGTTTTTT. The variable domain in full, with the rest retrieved from reference TRBV28 and TRBJ2-2, is DVKVTQSSRYLVKRTGEKVFLECVQDMDHENMFWYRQDPGLGLRLIYFSYDVKMKEKGDIPEGYSVSREKKERFSLILESASTNQTSMYLCASRDPGQGDTGELFFGEGSRLTVL.

The chain recombines TRBV6-5 with TRBJ1-3, with D possibly matching TRBD1 (6 bases). The CDR3 spans 16 residues. The germline gives CDR1 MNHEY, CDR2 SVGAGI. Trimming cost V 2 bases and J 4 bases, with 15 bases left between them. CDR3 sequence (DNA): TGTGCCAGCAGTTACACCCCACAGGGATCGGGAAACACCATATATTTT. Translated, it gives CASSYTPQGSGNTIYF.

This clone was seen a few times. The V gene is TRBV2, the J gene TRBJ1-5; no reliable D call. V was cut by 7 bases and J by 0 bases, with 10 bases left in between. Looked up from germline, CDR1 is SNHLY and CDR2 is FYNNEI. This CDR3 contains 14 residues. The CDR3 reads CASTGAYSNQPQHF. As DNA, the CDR3 is TGTGCCAGCACTGGAGCCTATAGCAATCAGCCCCAGCATTTT.

This clone was seen a single time. The V call is TRBV18, the J call TRBJ1-3; D call uncertain. Deletions cut 3 bases from V and 0 bases from J, with 9 bases between. Germline V CDR1 and CDR2: KGHSH, LQKENI. This CDR3 is 15 amino acids long. CDR3 region: CASSPSQYSGNTIYF. The DNA of the CDR3 is TGTGCCAGCTCACCGTCCCAGTACTCTGGAAACACCATATATTTT.

The chain uses TRBV5-1 and TRBJ2-3; 9 bases agree with TRBD1. V gave up 3 bases and J gave up 3 bases; unmatched junction bases: 5. Germline V CDR1 and CDR2: SGHRS, YFSETQ. The CDR3 is 15 residues long. CDR3 nucleotide sequence: TGCGCCAGCAGCTCAGGACAGGGGAAAACAGATACGCAGTATTTT. Protein product: CASSSGQGKTDTQYF.

The chain employs TRBV5-1 and TRBJ1-1; possibly TRBD1 for D (6 bases). The CDR3 is 15 amino acids. Per the germline V gene, CDR1 is SGHRS and CDR2 is YFSETQ. Between the trimmed V and J ends, which lost 0 bases and 2 bases, there was a span of 11 bases. This CDR3 is CASSLDLGGNTEAFF. CDR3 nucleotide sequence: TGCGCCAGCAGCTTGGATCTTGGGGGCAACACTGAAGCTTTCTTT.

This clone was counted a single time. The gene calls are TRBV3-1 (or the pseudogene TRBV3-2) and TRBJ2-3; 9 bases align to TRBD2. Germline CDR1 and CDR2: LGHDT and YNNKEL (reference sequence). The length of the CDR3 is 14 residues. V trimming: 3 bases; J trimming: 6 bases; junction bases outside the gene matches: 4. CDR3 nucleotide sequence: TGTGCCAGCAGCCAGCGTCTAGCGGGGGATACGCAGTATTTT. It is translated as CASSQRLAGDTQYF.

The chain recombines TRBV3-1 (or the pseudogene TRBV3-2) with TRBJ1-2; D uncertain. V was shortened by 0 bases and J by 6 bases, with 11 bases between the two germline ends. Germline V gene sequence: CDR1 LGHDT, CDR2 YNNKEL (reference sequence). This CDR3 is built from 14 residues. The CDR3 reads CASSQDLSTDGYTF. In DNA form, the CDR3 reads TGTGCCAGCAGCCAAGATTTAAGTACAGATGGCTACACCTTC.

This clone appeared once. The rearrangement uses TRBV3-1 (or the pseudogene TRBV3-2) and TRBJ2-1, with TRBD2 identical over 8 bases. Unmatched junction bases numbered 5, after V lost 3 bases and J lost 4 bases. The CDR3 has 15 amino acids. Germline CDR1 is LGHDT and CDR2 is YNNKEL (reference sequence). This CDR3 reads CASSQNSGDYNEQFF. The CDR3 region has the DNA TGTGCCAGCAGCCAGAATAGCGGGGATTACAATGAGCAGTTCTTC.

J is TRBJ1-2 and V is TRBV2; TRBD1 might be the D (6 bases). The length of the CDR3 is 15 residues. Germline-derived CDR1 and CDR2 are SNHLY and FYNNEI. V lost 6 bases and J lost 4, with 18 bases in between. The CDR3 DNA reads TGTGCCAGCAGAGGGGGGGGAGCTACGAGCTATGGCTACACCTTC. Residues: CASRGGGATSYGYTF.

J is TRBJ2-1 and V is TRBV5-1; TRBD2 aligns across 13 bases. V shed 2 bases and J 5 bases; nucleotides not matched to a gene: 4. This CDR3 contains 16 residues. Looked up from germline, CDR1 is SGHRS and CDR2 is YFSETQ. The CDR3 spells CASSLIGTSGNNEQFF. For the CDR3, the DNA is TGCGCCAGCAGCTTAATCGGGACTAGCGGGAACAATGAGCAGTTCTTC. Complete variable domain (other parts from reference TRBV5-1 and TRBJ2-1): KAGVTQTPRYLIKTRGQQVTLSCSPISGHRSVSWYQQTPGQGLQFLFEYFSETQRNKGNFPGRFSGRQFSNSRSEMNVSTLELGDSALYLCASSLIGTSGNNEQFFGPGTRLTVL.

The chain has TRBV28 and TRBJ1-6; TRBD1 matches 10 bases. Germline assignment: CDR1 MDHEN and CDR2 SYDVKM. The V and J ends lost 3 bases and 8 bases, in that order; junction bases with no gene match: 1. The CDR3 runs to 14 residues. This chain's CDR3 is CASSLDRGDSPLHF. CDR3 in DNA: TGTGCCAGCAGTTTGGACAGGGGGGATTCACCCCTCCACTTT.

This chain connects TRBV2 to TRBJ1-5; no clear D gene. The V and J ends lost 2 bases and 5 bases respectively, with 10 bases between them. The CDR3 consists of 14 residues. The germline V gene encodes CDR1 SNHLY and CDR2 FYNNEI. CDR3 in DNA: TGTGCCAGCAGTGAACGCCGCGGGGATCAGCCCCAGCATTTT. The encoded protein is CASSERRGDQPQHF.

A single count supports this clone. J is TRBJ2-7 and V is TRBV28, with 9 nucleotides matching TRBD1. The CDR3 length is 13 residues. The germline V gene encodes CDR1 MDHEN and CDR2 SYDVKM. J lost 5 bases, V lost 6 bases, and 5 bases had no gene match. The DNA of the CDR3 is TGTGCCAGCAGACAGGGACAGGGTAACGAGCAGTACTTC. As protein: CASRQGQGNEQYF.

This clone occurred a few times. The rearrangement joins TRBV7-9 to TRBJ1-2, with a weak D call TRBD1 (5 bases). CDR1 and CDR2 (germline): SEHNR, FQNEAQ (reference sequence). V lost 2 bases, J lost 7 bases, and 8 bases lay in between. The CDR3 is made up of 12 amino acids. The CDR3 is CASSLQGPGYTF. CDR3 nucleotides: TGTGCCAGCAGCTTACAGGGTCCTGGCTACACCTTC.

The chain carries TRBV27 and TRBJ1-5; 8 bases match TRBD1. CDR3 size: 15 residues. CDR1 MNHEY and CDR2 SMNVEV come from the germline V gene (reference sequence). V shed 1 base, J shed 7 bases, and the junction held 6 bases outside the gene matches. CDR3: CASSLFQGARQPQHF. In nucleotides, the CDR3 is TGTGCCAGCAGTTTATTCCAGGGGGCACGACAGCCCCAGCATTTT.

This chain connects TRBV6-5 to TRBJ1-2; D perhaps matches TRBD1 (6 bases). Trimming removed 4 bases at V and 6 bases at J, with 12 bases between. This CDR3 is 13 amino acids long. Germline V gene sequence: CDR1 MNHEY, CDR2 SVGAGI. CDR3 amino acids: CASSWIGGDGYTF. The CDR3 DNA sequence: TGTGCCAGCAGTTGGATAGGGGGGGATGGCTACACCTTC.

The sample holds a few counts of this clone. The chain combines TRBV4-2 with TRBJ1-5, with D perhaps TRBD1 (5 bases). V was shortened by 1 base and J by 3 bases, with 13 bases between the two germline ends. In germline, CDR1 is LGHNA, CDR2 YNFKEQ. CDR3 length: 16 residues. This chain's CDR3 is CASSQVGQGPNQPQHF. CDR3 bases: TGTGCCAGCAGCCAAGTCGGGCAGGGCCCCAATCAGCCCCAGCATTTT.

About this clone itself: Distinct nucleotide sequences in the sample also encode this CDR3. V and J are TRBV7-9 and TRBJ1-5; D unresolved. The CDR3 covers 13 residues. CDR1 and CDR2 (germline): SEHNR, FQNEAQ (reference sequence). V lost 1 base and J lost 5, with 6 bases in between. The CDR3 DNA reads TGTGCCAGCAGCTTAGGCGGGGATCAGCCCCAGCATTTT. This sequence encodes CASSLGGDQPQHF. The variable domain in full, with the rest retrieved from reference TRBV7-9 and TRBJ1-5, is DTGVSQNPRHKITKRGQNVTFRCDPISEHNRLYWYRQTLGQGPEFLTYFQNEAQLEKSRLLSDRFSAERPKGSFSTLEIQRTEQGDSAMYLCASSLGGDQPQHFGDGTRLSIL.

The CDR3 spells CASSQNGGNSPLHF. The DNA for the CDR3 is TGTGCCAGCAGCCAAAACGGGGGTAATTCACCCCTCCACTTT. V gene TRBV3-1 (or the pseudogene TRBV3-2) combines with J gene TRBJ1-6, with D tentatively TRBD1 (5 bases). CDR1 and CDR2 from the germline V gene are LGHDT and YNNKEL (reference sequence). V lost 2 bases, J lost 6 bases, and 8 bases lay in between. The CDR3 runs 14 residues.

This clone was counted once. The DNA for the CDR3 is TGCAGCGTCTCAGACTACGAGCAGTACTTC. This sequence encodes CSVSDYEQYF. The chain links TRBV29-1 to TRBJ2-7; no clear D gene. The germline V gene has CDR1 SQVTM and CDR2 ANQGSEA. Trimming shortened V by 6 bases and J by 3 bases, and 6 bases separated the two germline ends. The CDR3 loop spans 10 amino acids.

The chain recombines TRBV6-1 with TRBJ2-5; D is possibly TRBD1 (6 bases). Trimming removed 2 bases at V and 0 bases at J, with 10 bases between. This CDR3 spans 15 amino acids. Germline V gene sequence: CDR1 MNHNS, CDR2 SASEGT. The CDR3 here is CASSEQRGNQETQYF. CDR3 nucleotide sequence: TGTGCCAGCAGTGAACAAAGGGGGAACCAAGAGACCCAGTACTTC.

The V gene is TRBV5-6, the J gene TRBJ2-7; TRBD2 might be the D (6 bases). The CDR3 loop spans 17 amino acids. Trimming stripped 4 bases from V and 2 bases from J, with 22 bases between. CDR1 SGHDT and CDR2 YYEEEE come from the germline V gene. The CDR3 loop is CASSGISRAGAPYEQYF. CDR3 nucleotide sequence: TGTGCCAGCAGCGGGATCTCGCGAGCGGGCGCCCCCTACGAGCAGTACTTC.

The chain uses TRBV5-4 and TRBJ2-7; D is possibly TRBD1 (6 bases). Germline V gene lookup returns CDR1 SGHNT and CDR2 YYREEE (reference sequence). The CDR3 loop spans 13 amino acids. Trimming left V 1 base short and J 4 bases short, with 9 bases between. The CDR3 spells CASSLPQGYEQYF. DNA for the CDR3: TGTGCCAGCAGCTTGCCGCAGGGGTACGAGCAGTACTTC.

The rearrangement uses TRBV13 and TRBJ2-7; possibly TRBD1 for D (5 bases). Per germline, CDR1 PRHDT and CDR2 FYEKMQ (reference sequence). The CDR3 loop spans 14 amino acids. V was shortened by 2 bases and J by 2 bases, with 10 bases between the two germline ends. For the CDR3, the DNA is TGTGCCAGCAGCTTAAAGCACAGGCCCTACGAGCAGTACTTC. It is translated as CASSLKHRPYEQYF.

The V call is TRBV7-9, the J call TRBJ1-1; possible D gene TRBD1, 5 bases. This CDR3 region has 13 residues. Germline V gene data show CDR1 as SEHNR and CDR2 as FQNEAQ (reference sequence). Trimming took 6 bases from V and 1 from J, leaving 9 bases between them. CDR3 coding DNA: TGTGCCAGCAGGTCTACAGGGAACACTGAAGCTTTCTTT. This codes for CASRSTGNTEAFF.